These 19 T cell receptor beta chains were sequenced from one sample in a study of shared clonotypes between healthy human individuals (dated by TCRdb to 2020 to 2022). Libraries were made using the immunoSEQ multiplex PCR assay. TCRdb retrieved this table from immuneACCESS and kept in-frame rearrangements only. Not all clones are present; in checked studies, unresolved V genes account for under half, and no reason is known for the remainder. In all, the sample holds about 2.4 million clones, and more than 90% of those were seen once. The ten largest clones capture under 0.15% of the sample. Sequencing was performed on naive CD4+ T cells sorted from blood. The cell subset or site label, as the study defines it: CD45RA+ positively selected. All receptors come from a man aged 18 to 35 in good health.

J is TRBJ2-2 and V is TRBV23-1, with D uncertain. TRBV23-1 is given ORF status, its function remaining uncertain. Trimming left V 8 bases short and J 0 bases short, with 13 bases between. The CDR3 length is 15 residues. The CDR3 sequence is CASFRRVSNTGELFF. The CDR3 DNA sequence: TGCGCCAGCTTTCGCCGGGTTTCGAACACCGGGGAGCTGTTTTTT.

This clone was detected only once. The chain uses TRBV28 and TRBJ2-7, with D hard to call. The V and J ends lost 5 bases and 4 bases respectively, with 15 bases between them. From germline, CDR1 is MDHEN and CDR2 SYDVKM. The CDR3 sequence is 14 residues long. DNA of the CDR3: TGTGCCAGCAGTCTCCCAGTTCCGGCTTACGAGCAGTACTTC. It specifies CASSLPVPAYEQYF. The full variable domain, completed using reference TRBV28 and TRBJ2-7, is DVKVTQSSRYLVKRTGEKVFLECVQDMDHENMFWYRQDPGLGLRLIYFSYDVKMKEKGDIPEGYSVSREKKERFSLILESASTNQTSMYLCASSLPVPAYEQYFGPGTRLTVT.

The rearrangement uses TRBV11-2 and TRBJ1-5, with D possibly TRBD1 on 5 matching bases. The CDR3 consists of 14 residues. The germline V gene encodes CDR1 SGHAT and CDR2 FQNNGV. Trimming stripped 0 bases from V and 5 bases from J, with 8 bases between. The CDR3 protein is CASSLDAGDQPQHF. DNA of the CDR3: TGTGCCAGCAGCTTAGATGCGGGGGATCAGCCCCAGCATTTT.

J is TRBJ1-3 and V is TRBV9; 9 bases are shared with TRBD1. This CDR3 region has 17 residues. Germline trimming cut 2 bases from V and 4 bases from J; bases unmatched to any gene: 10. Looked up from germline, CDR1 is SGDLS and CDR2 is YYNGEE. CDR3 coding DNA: TGTGCCAGCAGCGTTAAACCGGGACAGGGTTCGGGAAACACCATATATTTT. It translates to CASSVKPGQGSGNTIYF.

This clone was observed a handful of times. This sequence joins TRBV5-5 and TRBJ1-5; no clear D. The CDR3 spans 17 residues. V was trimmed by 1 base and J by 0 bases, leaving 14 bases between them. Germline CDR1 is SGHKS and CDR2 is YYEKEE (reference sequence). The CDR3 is CASSLHSGRDSNQPQHF. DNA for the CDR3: TGTGCCAGCAGCTTGCATTCCGGGCGCGATAGCAATCAGCCCCAGCATTTT.

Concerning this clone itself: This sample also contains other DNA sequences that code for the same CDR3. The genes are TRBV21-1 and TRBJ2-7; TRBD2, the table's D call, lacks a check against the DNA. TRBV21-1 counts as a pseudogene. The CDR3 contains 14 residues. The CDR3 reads CASSKAGVPYEQYF. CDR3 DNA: TGCGCCAGCAGCAAAGCCGGAGTCCCCTACGAGCAGTACTTC.

The CDR3 coding sequence is TGTGCCAGCTCGCACAGTGAAAACTATGGCTACACCTTC. Its translation: CASSHSENYGYTF. This chain joins TRBV18 and TRBJ1-2; D gene unclear. The germline V gene encodes CDR1 KGHSH and CDR2 LQKENI. This CDR3 is 13 amino acids long. V lost 6 bases and J lost 2, with 10 bases in between.

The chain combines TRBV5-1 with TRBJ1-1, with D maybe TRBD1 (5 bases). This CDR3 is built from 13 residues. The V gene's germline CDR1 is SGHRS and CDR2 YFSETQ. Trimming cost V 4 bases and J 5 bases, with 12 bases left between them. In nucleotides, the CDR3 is TGCGCCAGCAGCCAAACGGGGGGTACTGAAGCTTTCTTT. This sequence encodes CASSQTGGTEAFF.

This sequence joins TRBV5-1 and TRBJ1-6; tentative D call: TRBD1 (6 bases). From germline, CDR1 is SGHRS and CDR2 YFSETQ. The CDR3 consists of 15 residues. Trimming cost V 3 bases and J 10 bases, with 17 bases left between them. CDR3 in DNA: TGCGCCAGCAGCTCCGAATTTCCCGGGGGCTCACCCCTCCACTTT. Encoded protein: CASSSEFPGGSPLHF.

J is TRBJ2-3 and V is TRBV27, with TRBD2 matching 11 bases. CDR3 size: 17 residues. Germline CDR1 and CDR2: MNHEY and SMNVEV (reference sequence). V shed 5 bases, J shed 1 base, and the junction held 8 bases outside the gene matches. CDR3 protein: CASSLMLTSGGTDTQYF. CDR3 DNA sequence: TGTGCCAGCAGTCTCATGCTGACTAGCGGGGGCACAGATACGCAGTATTTT.

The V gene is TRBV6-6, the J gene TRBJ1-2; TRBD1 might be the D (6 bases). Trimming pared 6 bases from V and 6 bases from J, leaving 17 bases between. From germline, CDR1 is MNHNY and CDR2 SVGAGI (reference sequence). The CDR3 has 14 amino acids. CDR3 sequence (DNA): TGTGCCAGCAGAAAAGCGGGGGGCACCCATGGCTACACCTTC. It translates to CASRKAGGTHGYTF.

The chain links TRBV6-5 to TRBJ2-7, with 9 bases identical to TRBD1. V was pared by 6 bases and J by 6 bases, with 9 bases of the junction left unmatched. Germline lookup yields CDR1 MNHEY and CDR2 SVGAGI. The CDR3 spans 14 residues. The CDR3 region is CASRSGQGIGEQYF. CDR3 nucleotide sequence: TGTGCCAGCAGATCGGGACAGGGTATAGGCGAGCAGTACTTC.

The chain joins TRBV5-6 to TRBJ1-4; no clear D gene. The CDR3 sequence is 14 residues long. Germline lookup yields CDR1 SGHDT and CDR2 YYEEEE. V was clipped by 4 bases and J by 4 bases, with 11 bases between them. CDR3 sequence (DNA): TGTGCCAGCAGCACCACATATATTAATGAAAAACTGTTTTTT. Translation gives CASSTTYINEKLFF.

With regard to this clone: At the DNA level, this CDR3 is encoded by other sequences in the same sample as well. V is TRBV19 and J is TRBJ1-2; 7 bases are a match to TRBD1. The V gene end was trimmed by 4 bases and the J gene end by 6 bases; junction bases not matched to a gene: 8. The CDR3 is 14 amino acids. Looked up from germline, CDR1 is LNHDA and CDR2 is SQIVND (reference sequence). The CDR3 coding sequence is TGTGCCAGTAGTAGAGATCGGACAGGAAATGGCTACACCTTC. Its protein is CASSRDRTGNGYTF.

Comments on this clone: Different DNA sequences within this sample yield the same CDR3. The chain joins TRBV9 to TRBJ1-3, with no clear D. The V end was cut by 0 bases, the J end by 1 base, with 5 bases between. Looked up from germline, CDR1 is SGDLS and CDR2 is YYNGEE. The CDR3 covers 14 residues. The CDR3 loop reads CASSVADSGNTIYF. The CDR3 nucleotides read TGTGCCAGCAGCGTAGCGGATTCTGGAAACACCATATATTTT. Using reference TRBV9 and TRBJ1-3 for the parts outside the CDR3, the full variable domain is DSGVTQTPKHLITATGQRVTLRCSPRSGDLSVYWYQQSLDQGLQFLIQYYNGEERAKGNILERFSAQQFPDLHSELNLSSLELGDSALYFCASSVADSGNTIYFGEGSWLTVV.

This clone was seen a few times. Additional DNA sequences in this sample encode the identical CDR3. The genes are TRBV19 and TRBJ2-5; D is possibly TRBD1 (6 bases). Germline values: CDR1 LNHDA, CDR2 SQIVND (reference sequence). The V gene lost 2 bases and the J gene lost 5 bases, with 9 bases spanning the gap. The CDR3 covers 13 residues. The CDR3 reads CASSIRQGETQYF. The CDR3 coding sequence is TGTGCCAGTAGTATACGCCAGGGGGAGACCCAGTACTTC.

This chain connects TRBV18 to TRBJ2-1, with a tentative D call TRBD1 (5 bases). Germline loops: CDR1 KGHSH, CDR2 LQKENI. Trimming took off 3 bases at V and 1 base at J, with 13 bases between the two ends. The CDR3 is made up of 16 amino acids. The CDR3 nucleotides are TGTGCCAGCTCACCTAGAGTTGGGGCGTCCTACAATGAGCAGTTCTTC. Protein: CASSPRVGASYNEQFF.

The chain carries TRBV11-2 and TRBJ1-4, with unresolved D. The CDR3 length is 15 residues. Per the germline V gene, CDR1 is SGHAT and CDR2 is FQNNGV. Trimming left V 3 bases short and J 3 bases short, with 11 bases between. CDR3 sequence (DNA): TGTGCCAGCAGCTTCACCGACACCGCTAATGAAAAACTGTTTTTT. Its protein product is CASSFTDTANEKLFF.

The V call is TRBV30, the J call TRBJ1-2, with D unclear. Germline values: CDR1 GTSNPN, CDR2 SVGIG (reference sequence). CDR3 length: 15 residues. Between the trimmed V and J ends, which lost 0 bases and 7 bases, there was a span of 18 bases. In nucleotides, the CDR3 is TGTGCCTGGAGTGTATTAGGCAGGCCCATGGGTGGCTACACCTTC. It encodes CAWSVLGRPMGGYTF. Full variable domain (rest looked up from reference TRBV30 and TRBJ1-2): SQTIHQWPATLVQPVGSPLSLECTVEGTSNPNLYWYRQAAGRGLQLLFYSVGIGQISSEVPQNLSASRPQDRQFILSSKKLLLSDSGFYLCAWSVLGRPMGGYTFGSGTRLTVV.